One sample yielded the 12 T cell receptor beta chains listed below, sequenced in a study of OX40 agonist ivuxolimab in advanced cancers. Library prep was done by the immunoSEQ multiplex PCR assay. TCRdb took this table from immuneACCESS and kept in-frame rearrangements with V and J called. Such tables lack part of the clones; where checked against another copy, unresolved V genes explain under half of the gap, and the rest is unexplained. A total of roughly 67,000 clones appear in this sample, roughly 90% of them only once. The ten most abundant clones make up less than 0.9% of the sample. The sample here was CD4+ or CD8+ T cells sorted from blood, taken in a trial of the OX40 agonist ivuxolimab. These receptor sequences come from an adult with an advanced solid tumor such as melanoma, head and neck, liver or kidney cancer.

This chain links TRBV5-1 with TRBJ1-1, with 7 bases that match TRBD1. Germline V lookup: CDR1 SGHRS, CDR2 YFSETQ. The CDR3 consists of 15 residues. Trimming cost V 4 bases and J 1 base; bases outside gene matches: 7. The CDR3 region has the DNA TGCGCCAGCAGCATGCGACAGGGAAGGAACACTGAAGCTTTCTTT. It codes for CASSMRQGRNTEAFF.

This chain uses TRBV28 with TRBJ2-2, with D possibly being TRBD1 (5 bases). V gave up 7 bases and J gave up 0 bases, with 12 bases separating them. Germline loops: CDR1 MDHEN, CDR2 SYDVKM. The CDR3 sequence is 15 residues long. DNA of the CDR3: TGTGCCAGCATCCCCCAGGGTACGAACACCGGGGAGCTGTTTTTT. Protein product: CASIPQGTNTGELFF.

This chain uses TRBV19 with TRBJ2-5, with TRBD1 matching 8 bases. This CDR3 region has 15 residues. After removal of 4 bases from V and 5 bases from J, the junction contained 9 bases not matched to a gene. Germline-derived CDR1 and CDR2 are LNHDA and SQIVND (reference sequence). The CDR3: CASSNTGTGRETQYF. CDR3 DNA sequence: TGTGCCAGTAGTAATACCGGGACAGGACGGGAGACCCAGTACTTC.

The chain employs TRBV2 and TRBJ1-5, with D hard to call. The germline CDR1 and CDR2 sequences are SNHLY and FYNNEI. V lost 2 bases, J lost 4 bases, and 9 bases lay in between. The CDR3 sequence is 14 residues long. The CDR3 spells CASSESNGNQPQHF. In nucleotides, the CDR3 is TGTGCCAGCAGTGAAAGTAACGGTAATCAGCCCCAGCATTTT.

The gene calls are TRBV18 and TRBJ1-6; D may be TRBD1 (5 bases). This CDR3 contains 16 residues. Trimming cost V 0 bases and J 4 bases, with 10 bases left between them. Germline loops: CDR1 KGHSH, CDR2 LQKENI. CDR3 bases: TGTGCCAGCTCACCACCGGACATCCTATATAATTCACCCCTCCACTTT. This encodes CASSPPDILYNSPLHF.

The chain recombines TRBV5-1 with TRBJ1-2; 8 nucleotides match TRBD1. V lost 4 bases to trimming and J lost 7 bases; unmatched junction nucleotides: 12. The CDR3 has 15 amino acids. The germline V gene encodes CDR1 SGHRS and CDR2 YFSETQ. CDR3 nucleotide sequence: TGCGCCAGCAGCCCGGGTTCACAGGGGGACCTTGGCTACACCTTC. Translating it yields CASSPGSQGDLGYTF.

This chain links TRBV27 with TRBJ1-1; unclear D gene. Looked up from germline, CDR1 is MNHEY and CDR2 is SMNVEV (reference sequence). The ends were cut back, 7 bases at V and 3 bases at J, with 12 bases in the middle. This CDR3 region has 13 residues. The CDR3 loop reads CASNGTPYTEAFF. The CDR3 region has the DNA TGTGCCAGCAACGGTACGCCGTACACTGAAGCTTTCTTT.

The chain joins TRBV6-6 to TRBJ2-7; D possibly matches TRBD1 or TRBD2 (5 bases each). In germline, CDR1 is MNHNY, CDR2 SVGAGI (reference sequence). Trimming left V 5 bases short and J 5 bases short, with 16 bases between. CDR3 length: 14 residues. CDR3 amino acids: CASSRSGTPDEQYF. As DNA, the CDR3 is TGTGCCAGCAGTCGCTCCGGGACGCCCGACGAGCAGTACTTC.

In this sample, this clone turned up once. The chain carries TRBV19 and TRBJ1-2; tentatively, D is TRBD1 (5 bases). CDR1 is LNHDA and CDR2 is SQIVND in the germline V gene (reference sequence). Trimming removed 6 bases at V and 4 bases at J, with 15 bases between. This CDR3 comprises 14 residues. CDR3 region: CASRAADTPYGYTF. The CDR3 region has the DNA TGTGCCAGTAGGGCGGCGGACACCCCCTATGGCTACACCTTC.

Written as DNA, the CDR3 is TGTGCCACCAGCAGAGGGACAGGACCCTACGAGCAGTACTTC. It translates to CATSRGTGPYEQYF. This chain links TRBV15 with TRBJ2-7; TRBD1 aligns across 7 bases. Looked up from germline, CDR1 is LNHNV and CDR2 is YYDKDF (reference sequence). The junction had 2 bases not matched to a gene; V was cut back by 1 base and J by 2 bases. The CDR3 extends over 14 amino acids. The whole variable domain, remainder taken from reference TRBV15 and TRBJ2-7, is DAMVIQNPRYQVTQFGKPVTLSCSQTLNHNVMYWYQQKSSQAPKLLFHYYDKDFNNEADTPDNFQSRRPNTSFCFLDIRSPGLGDTAMYLCATSRGTGPYEQYFGPGTRLTVT.

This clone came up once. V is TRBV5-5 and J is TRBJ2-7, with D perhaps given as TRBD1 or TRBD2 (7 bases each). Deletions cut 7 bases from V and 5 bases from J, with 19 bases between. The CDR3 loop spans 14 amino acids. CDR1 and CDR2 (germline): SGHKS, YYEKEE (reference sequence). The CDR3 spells CASGSGGVRDEQYF. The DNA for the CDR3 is TGTGCCAGCGGTTCAGGGGGGGTCAGGGACGAGCAGTACTTC.

The CDR3 DNA reads TGTGCCAGTTCGGACGATTGGAGCAATCAGCCCCAGCATTTT. This translates into CASSDDWSNQPQHF. This rearrangement joins TRBV19 to TRBJ1-5; D is ambiguous. V gave up 8 bases and J gave up 1 base, with 12 bases separating them. This CDR3 region has 14 residues. Germline loops: CDR1 LNHDA, CDR2 SQIVND (reference sequence).